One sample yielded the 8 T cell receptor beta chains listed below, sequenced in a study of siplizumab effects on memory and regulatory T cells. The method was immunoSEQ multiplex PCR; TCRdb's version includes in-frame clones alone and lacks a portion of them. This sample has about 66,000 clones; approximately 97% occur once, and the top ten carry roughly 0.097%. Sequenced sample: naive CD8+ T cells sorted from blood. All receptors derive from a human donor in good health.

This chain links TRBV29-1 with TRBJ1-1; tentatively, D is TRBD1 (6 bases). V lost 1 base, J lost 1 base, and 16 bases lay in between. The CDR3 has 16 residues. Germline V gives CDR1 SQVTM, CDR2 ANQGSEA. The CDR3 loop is CSVEVFPGARNTEAFF. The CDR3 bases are TGCAGCGTTGAAGTGTTTCCGGGGGCGCGGAACACTGAAGCTTTCTTT.

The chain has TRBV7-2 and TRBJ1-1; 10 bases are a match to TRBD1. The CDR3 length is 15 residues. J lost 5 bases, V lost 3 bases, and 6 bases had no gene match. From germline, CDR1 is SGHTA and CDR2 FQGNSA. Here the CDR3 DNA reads TGTGCCAGCAGCTTGATGACAGGGGGCTGGACTGAAGCTTTCTTT. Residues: CASSLMTGGWTEAFF.

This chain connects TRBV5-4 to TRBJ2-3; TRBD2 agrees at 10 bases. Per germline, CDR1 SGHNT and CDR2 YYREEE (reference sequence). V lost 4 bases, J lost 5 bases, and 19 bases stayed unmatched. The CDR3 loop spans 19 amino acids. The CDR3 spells CASSPNLGSGGASLDTQYF. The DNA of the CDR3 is TGTGCCAGCAGCCCTAACCTTGGGAGCGGGGGGGCTAGTTTAGATACGCAGTATTTT.

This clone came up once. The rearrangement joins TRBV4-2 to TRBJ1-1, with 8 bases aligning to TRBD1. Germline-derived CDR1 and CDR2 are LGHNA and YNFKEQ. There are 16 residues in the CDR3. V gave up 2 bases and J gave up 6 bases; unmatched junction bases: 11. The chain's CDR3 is CASSQSSGGQDPEAFF. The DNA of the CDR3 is TGTGCCAGCAGCCAATCCTCAGGGGGACAGGATCCTGAAGCTTTCTTT.

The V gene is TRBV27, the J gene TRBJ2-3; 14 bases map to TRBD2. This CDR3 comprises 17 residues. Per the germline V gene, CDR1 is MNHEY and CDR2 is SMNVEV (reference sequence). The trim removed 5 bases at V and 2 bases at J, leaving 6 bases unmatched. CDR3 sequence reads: CASSKGLAGAITDTQYF. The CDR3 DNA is TGTGCCAGCAGTAAGGGACTAGCGGGGGCCATCACAGATACGCAGTATTTT.

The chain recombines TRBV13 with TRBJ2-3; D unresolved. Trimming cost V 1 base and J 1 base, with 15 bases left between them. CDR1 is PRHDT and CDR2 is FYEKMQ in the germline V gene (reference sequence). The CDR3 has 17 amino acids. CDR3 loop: CASSLEGFLSGTDTQYF. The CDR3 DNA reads TGTGCCAGCAGCTTAGAAGGGTTTCTATCAGGCACAGATACGCAGTATTTT.

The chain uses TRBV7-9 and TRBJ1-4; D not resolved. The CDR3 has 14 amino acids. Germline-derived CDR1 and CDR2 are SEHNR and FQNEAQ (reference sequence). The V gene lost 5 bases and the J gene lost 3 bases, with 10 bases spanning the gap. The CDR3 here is CASSPELANEKLFF. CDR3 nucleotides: TGTGCCAGCAGCCCCGAACTGGCTAATGAAAAACTGTTTTTT.

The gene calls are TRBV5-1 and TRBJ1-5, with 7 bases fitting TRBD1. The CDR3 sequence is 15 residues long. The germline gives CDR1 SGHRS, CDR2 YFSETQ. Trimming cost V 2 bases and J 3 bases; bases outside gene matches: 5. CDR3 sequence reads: CASSFTGAPNQPQHF. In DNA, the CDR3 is TGCGCCAGCAGCTTTACAGGGGCCCCCAATCAGCCCCAGCATTTT.